A selection of T cell receptor beta chains follows, all from one sample in a study of T cell responses to AZD1222 COVID-19 vaccine. Some clones are missing from TCRdb's copy, which holds only in-frame ones; the method was immunoSEQ multiplex PCR. Counted here are about 180,000 clones, 90% occurring once; the ten biggest clones make up approximately 1.5%. This sample comprised peripheral blood, obtained on day 0 of AZD1222 vaccination. These receptors were obtained from an adult in good health. The CDR3 runs from the conserved cysteine through the conserved F or W.

TRBV28,CASIPSWTSGISSTDTQYF
TRBV28,CASSSPTGLDLTF
TRBV27,CASSSRGSGANEQFF
TRBV7-6,CASSPPTGGKAEAFF
TRBV28,CASTAPTNEKLFF
TRBV29-1,CSVGLIGGQETQYF
TRBV6-5,CASSYTGRNYGYTF
TRBV9,CASSPQGTGNTIYF
TRBV5-6,CASSRTGSSEKLFF
TRBV11-2,CASSPLGDTSYEQYF
TRBV11-1,CASSFPGLDVNTEAFF
TRBV14,CASSQDMGTNYGYTF
TRBV9,CASSPNSGDRASSGYTF
TRBV7-2,CASSLVGVTGEQFF
TRBV5-4,CASRGTRSNEQFF
TRBV30,CAWRWGANVLTF
TRBV10-1,CASSESSRGPLHF
TRBV28,CASSRQVSTNEKLFF
TRBV29-1,CSVVREPHYNEQFF
TRBV2,CASSPGGQLMNTEAFF
TRBV5-4,CATYFRTGRRIYGYTF
TRBV11-3,CASSKAGTGGETQYF
TRBV4-2,CASSQEGQAFAEAFF
TRBV10-2,CASFTSGGHNEQFF
TRBV30,CACKTGTGNSPLHF
TRBV28,CASRQGASTEAFF
TRBV6-4,CASSASQGYGYTF
TRBV7-9,CASSSLETQYF